The 15 T cell receptor beta chains below come from one sample, sequenced in a study of blood T cell repertoires in COVID-19. Sequencing was performed with immunoSEQ multiplex PCR; in TCRdb, only in-frame clones are kept and a portion is missing. Among around 71,000 clones listed, 65% to 80% were seen once. The sequencing sample was made of peripheral blood. The receptors originated from an elderly woman with active or convalescent COVID-19.

As DNA, the CDR3 is TGCAGCGTTGAAGGACTAGCGGAAGAGACCCAGTACTTC. Amino acid sequence: CSVEGLAEETQYF. The chain has TRBV29-1 and TRBJ2-5; TRBD2 agrees at 9 bases. The trim removed 1 base at V and 3 bases at J, leaving 0 bases unmatched. This CDR3 contains 13 residues. CDR1 SQVTM and CDR2 ANQGSEA come from the germline V gene.

This clone showed up just once. The J gene is TRBJ1-3, the V gene TRBV7-2, with 8 positions matching TRBD1. The CDR3 runs 16 residues. Germline V CDR1 and CDR2: SGHTA, FQGNSA. Germline trimming cut 5 bases from V and 2 bases from J; bases unmatched to any gene: 8. The CDR3 nucleotides read TGTGCCAGCAGCCCGGACAGGGCGATCCCTGGAAACACCATATATTTT. Its protein is CASSPDRAIPGNTIYF.

This sequence joins TRBV24-1 and TRBJ2-5; 7 bases agree with TRBD1. The CDR3 has 17 residues. V shed 3 bases and J 0 bases; nucleotides not matched to a gene: 9. The V gene's germline CDR1 is KGHDR and CDR2 SFDVKD. The chain's CDR3 is CATSDALGTVYQETQYF. Here the CDR3 DNA reads TGTGCCACCAGTGATGCCTTAGGGACAGTGTACCAAGAGACCCAGTACTTC.

V is TRBV5-1 and J is TRBJ2-1, with TRBD1 matching over 8 bases. This CDR3 region has 16 residues. V lost 5 bases and J lost 5; bases outside the gene matches: 12. Germline loops: CDR1 SGHRS, CDR2 YFSETQ. CDR3 residues: CASSPEARGQDNEQFF. CDR3 DNA sequence: TGCGCCAGCAGTCCCGAGGCCAGGGGGCAAGACAATGAGCAGTTCTTC. The full variable domain, with the rest looked up from reference TRBV5-1 and TRBJ2-1, is KAGVTQTPRYLIKTRGQQVTLSCSPISGHRSVSWYQQTPGQGLQFLFEYFSETQRNKGNFPGRFSGRQFSNSRSEMNVSTLELGDSALYLCASSPEARGQDNEQFFGPGTRLTVL.

The chain joins TRBV29-1 to TRBJ2-1; 7 nucleotides line up with TRBD2. CDR1 is SQVTM and CDR2 is ANQGSEA in the germline V gene. The CDR3 is made up of 14 amino acids. This chain's CDR3 is CSTSRAGSYNEQFF. The CDR3 DNA reads as TGCAGTACCAGTCGAGCGGGGTCATACAATGAGCAGTTCTTC.

The sample holds a few counts of this clone. CDR3 loop: CAWNRESGNTIYF. CDR3 in DNA: TGTGCCTGGAACAGGGAAAGTGGAAACACCATATATTTT. This sequence joins TRBV30 and TRBJ1-3; tentative D call: TRBD1 (6 bases). V was cut by 4 bases and J by 3 bases, with 10 bases left in between. Germline lookup yields CDR1 GTSNPN and CDR2 SVGIG (reference sequence). The CDR3 sequence is 13 residues long.

The chain carries TRBV5-4 and TRBJ2-7, with 8 bases that match TRBD1. V lost 5 bases and J lost 3; bases outside the gene matches: 10. The CDR3 is 15 amino acids. CDR1 is SGHNT and CDR2 is YYREEE in the germline V gene (reference sequence). The CDR3 here is CASSPTGGTYYEQYF. Here the CDR3 DNA reads TGTGCCAGCAGTCCAACAGGGGGGACATACTACGAGCAGTACTTC.

The V and J genes are TRBV7-2 and TRBJ2-5; D not certain. This CDR3 is built from 14 residues. V lost 2 bases and J lost 6, with 13 bases in between. Per the germline V gene, CDR1 is SGHTA and CDR2 is FQGNSA. The CDR3 spells CASSLFPRRQTQYF. The DNA of the CDR3 is TGTGCCAGCAGCTTATTTCCTCGCAGGCAGACCCAGTACTTC.

CDR3 sequence (DNA): TGTGCCAGCAGACCCTCGACAGACTACGAGCAGTACTTC. Its protein product is CASRPSTDYEQYF. This chain connects TRBV12-3 or TRBV12-4 to TRBJ2-7; D possibly corresponds to TRBD1 (5 bases). This CDR3 has 13 amino acids. Between the trimmed V and J ends, which lost 6 bases and 3 bases, there was a span of 12 bases.

The V call is TRBV2, the J call TRBJ1-2; 7 bases line up with TRBD1. This CDR3 contains 15 residues. Germline values: CDR1 SNHLY, CDR2 FYNNEI. Losses at the gene ends were 2 bases for V and 4 bases for J; bases not matched to a gene: 7. The CDR3 is CASSETGESGYGYTF. DNA of the CDR3: TGTGCCAGCAGTGAAACAGGGGAGTCCGGCTATGGCTACACCTTC.

The chain carries TRBV19 and TRBJ2-2; TRBD2 aligns across 8 bases. The CDR3 totals 18 residues. Germline CDR1 LNHDA, CDR2 SQIVND (reference sequence). The V gene end was trimmed by 4 bases and the J gene end by 0 bases; junction bases not matched to a gene: 10. CDR3 residues: CASSSLTSGLANTGELFF. CDR3 in DNA: TGTGCCAGTAGTAGCCTAACCTCGGGACTAGCGAACACCGGGGAGCTGTTTTTT.

The J gene is TRBJ1-2, the V gene TRBV7-9; D gene ambiguous. From germline, CDR1 is SEHNR and CDR2 FQNEAQ (reference sequence). Between the trimmed V and J ends, which lost 4 bases and 8 bases, there was a span of 14 bases. CDR3 length: 13 residues. CDR3 residues: CASSSPGTWGYTF. DNA of the CDR3: TGTGCCAGCAGCTCCCCGGGAACCTGGGGCTACACCTTC.

V and J are TRBV2 and TRBJ1-6; weak D call: TRBD1 (6 bases). This CDR3 is 16 amino acids long. V lost 6 bases and J 13 bases, leaving 25 bases between the germline ends. CDR1 SNHLY and CDR2 FYNNEI come from the germline V gene. CDR3 region: CASRWPTGSRESPLHF. The CDR3 region has the DNA TGTGCCAGCAGGTGGCCTACAGGGAGCAGAGAGTCGCCCCTCCACTTT.

The chain links TRBV11-2 to TRBJ1-2; a weak D match, TRBD1 (6 bases). V was shortened by 4 bases and J by 6 bases, with 15 bases between the two germline ends. CDR1 and CDR2 from the germline V gene are SGHAT and FQNNGV. The CDR3 extends over 14 amino acids. CDR3 protein: CASSYGWGQDGYTF. CDR3 bases: TGTGCCAGCAGCTACGGGTGGGGGCAGGATGGCTACACCTTC.

This chain links TRBV28 with TRBJ1-5, with 7 bases fitting TRBD1. Germline values: CDR1 MDHEN, CDR2 SYDVKM. This CDR3 is built from 13 residues. J lost 4 bases, V lost 6 bases, and 3 bases had no gene match. The CDR3 loop is CASSGTVNQPQHF. In DNA form, the CDR3 reads TGTGCCAGCAGCGGGACAGTAAATCAGCCCCAGCATTTT.